The 30 T cell receptor beta chains presented below share a single source sample, sequenced in a study of blood T cell repertoires in COVID-19. TCRdb's copy holds only in-frame clones and misses some; the assay was immunoSEQ multiplex PCR. The sample gives a few hundred thousand clones, around 84% of which show up once; roughly 6.7% is in the top ten. The specimen sequenced was PBMCs or T cells enriched from blood (not recorded which). The receptors here all came from a woman aged 45-59 years who had been exposed to COVID-19.

This clone showed up just once. The gene calls are TRBV7-7 and TRBJ1-1, with 7 nucleotides matching TRBD1. This CDR3 is 19 amino acids long. The junction had 18 bases not matched to a gene; V was cut back by 5 bases and J by 0 bases. CDR1 is SSHAT and CDR2 is FNYEAQ in the germline V gene (reference sequence). This CDR3 is CASSDPPPNRGPMNTEAFF. The CDR3 bases are TGTGCCAGCAGCGACCCCCCGCCCAACAGGGGTCCCATGAACACTGAAGCTTTCTTT.

The J gene is TRBJ1-5, the V gene TRBV7-2; a possible D gene is TRBD1 (5 bases). Trimming shortened V by 5 bases and J by 4 bases, and 12 bases separated the two germline ends. Germline-derived CDR1 and CDR2 are SGHTA and FQGNSA. The CDR3 extends over 14 amino acids. The CDR3 protein is CASSLDSPNQPQHF. The CDR3 bases are TGTGCCAGCAGCCTAGACAGCCCGAATCAGCCCCAGCATTTT. Using reference TRBV7-2 and TRBJ1-5 for the parts outside the CDR3, the full variable domain is GAGVSQSPSNKVTEKGKDVELRCDPISGHTALYWYRQSLGQGLEFLIYFQGNSAPDKSGLPSDRFSAERTGGSVSTLTIQRTQQEDSAVYLCASSLDSPNQPQHFGDGTRLSIL.

The table lists this clone with a count of one. This CDR3 is CASSSSRDRNSNQPQHF. The CDR3 nucleotides are TGTGCCAGCAGCTCGTCCCGGGACAGGAATAGCAATCAGCCCCAGCATTTT. The V call is TRBV13, the J call TRBJ1-5; 8 positions agree with TRBD1. Germline V gene lookup returns CDR1 PRHDT and CDR2 FYEKMQ (reference sequence). V gave up 4 bases and J gave up 0 bases; unmatched junction bases: 8. CDR3 size: 17 residues.

This sequence joins TRBV18 and TRBJ2-2, with TRBD1 matching over 8 bases. Looked up from germline, CDR1 is KGHSH and CDR2 is LQKENI. The trim removed 3 bases at V and 7 bases at J, leaving 4 bases unmatched. This CDR3 spans 14 amino acids. The CDR3 region is CASSPGQADGELFF. CDR3 in DNA: TGTGCCAGCTCACCGGGACAGGCAGACGGGGAGCTGTTTTTT.

This clone was seen only a few times. The sample contains more than one DNA sequence encoding this CDR3. This sequence joins TRBV3-1 (or the pseudogene TRBV3-2) and TRBJ1-2, with 9 nucleotides matching TRBD1. The CDR3 has 14 amino acids. Trimming removed 1 base from V and 5 bases from J; junction bases left unmatched: 2. Looked up from germline, CDR1 is LGHDT and CDR2 is YNNKEL (reference sequence). The DNA of the CDR3 is TGTGCCAGCAGCCAAGGACAGGGGGAGTATGGCTACACCTTC. Its translation is CASSQGQGEYGYTF.

The V and J genes are TRBV6-5 and TRBJ1-2; 7 bases fit TRBD1. The germline V gene has CDR1 MNHEY and CDR2 SVGAGI. The CDR3 has 14 amino acids. Trimming at V came to 6 bases and at J to 6 bases, leaving 10 bases not matched to a gene. The CDR3, as DNA: TGTGCCAGCAGGCCTGCGACAGGGATTAATGGCTACACCTTC. It specifies CASRPATGINGYTF.

This clone was seen only a few times. The chain uses TRBV19 and TRBJ1-1; D is undetermined. The length of the CDR3 is 14 residues. The V and J ends lost 3 bases and 5 bases respectively, with 13 bases between them. CDR1 is LNHDA and CDR2 is SQIVND in the germline V gene (reference sequence). The CDR3 spells CASSIRVLQTEAFF. The DNA of the CDR3 is TGTGCCAGTAGTATTCGGGTGTTGCAAACTGAAGCTTTCTTT.

The rearrangement links TRBV11-2 to TRBJ2-1, with TRBD2 as a possible D gene (5 bases). The CDR3 has 15 residues. Trimming pared 1 base from V and 7 bases from J, leaving 14 bases between. The germline V gene has CDR1 SGHAT and CDR2 FQNNGV. Here the CDR3 reads CASSLGVLGGNEQFF. CDR3 nucleotide sequence: TGTGCCAGCAGCTTAGGGGTTTTAGGAGGAAATGAGCAGTTCTTC.

The gene calls are TRBV2 and TRBJ1-5; 7 bases agree with TRBD1. The length of the CDR3 is 14 residues. Germline assignment: CDR1 SNHLY and CDR2 FYNNEI. The V and J ends lost 1 base and 13 bases, in that order; junction bases with no gene match: 10. CDR3 bases: TGTGCCAGCAGTGAAGGCCCGAGGGGGCCAGTTCAGCATTTT. It encodes CASSEGPRGPVQHF.

This rearrangement joins TRBV9 to TRBJ2-2; TRBD2 matches 10 bases. This CDR3 comprises 16 residues. V dropped 0 bases and J dropped 2; count of bases not matched to a gene: 1. From germline, CDR1 is SGDLS and CDR2 YYNGEE. CDR3 coding DNA: TGTGCCAGCAGCGTAGTAGCGGGGGGAAACACCGGGGAGCTGTTTTTT. It is translated as CASSVVAGGNTGELFF. The full variable domain, completed using reference TRBV9 and TRBJ2-2, is DSGVTQTPKHLITATGQRVTLRCSPRSGDLSVYWYQQSLDQGLQFLIQYYNGEERAKGNILERFSAQQFPDLHSELNLSSLELGDSALYFCASSVVAGGNTGELFFGEGSRLTVL.

The genes are TRBV11-3 and TRBJ2-3, with 8 bases lining up with TRBD2. The junction had 5 bases not matched to a gene; V was cut back by 5 bases and J by 1 base. This CDR3 is built from 15 residues. The germline V gene encodes CDR1 SGHNT and CDR2 YENEEA. DNA for the CDR3: TGTGCCAGCAGCCTCGGGGGGGCAGGCACAGATACGCAGTATTTT. Its translation is CASSLGGAGTDTQYF.

The rearrangement links TRBV4-3 to TRBJ1-2, with 9 positions matching TRBD1. Trimming cost V 0 bases and J 2 bases; bases outside gene matches: 1. CDR3 length equals 15 residues. In germline, CDR1 is LGHNA, CDR2 YSLEER. CDR3 DNA: TGCGCCAGCAGCCAAGATACAGGGGGCAACTATGGCTACACCTTC. It codes for CASSQDTGGNYGYTF.

The J gene is TRBJ1-2, the V gene TRBV30; D not resolved. The CDR3 length is 13 residues. The V gene lost 3 bases and the J gene lost 0 bases, with 8 bases spanning the gap. The V gene's germline CDR1 is GTSNPN and CDR2 SVGIG (reference sequence). The CDR3 spells CAWRAGANYGYTF. Here the CDR3 DNA reads TGTGCCTGGAGGGCCGGAGCTAACTATGGCTACACCTTC.

The chain carries TRBV7-2 and TRBJ2-5; TRBD2 matches at 12 bases. Germline V CDR1 and CDR2: SGHTA, FQGNSA. Germline trimming cut 4 bases from V and 7 bases from J; bases unmatched to any gene: 7. The CDR3 is made up of 15 amino acids. The CDR3 spells CASSSGLAGPRTQYF. The DNA of the CDR3 is TGTGCCAGCAGCTCCGGACTAGCGGGGCCCCGGACCCAGTACTTC.

This rearrangement joins TRBV29-1 to TRBJ1-4, with TRBD1 as a possible D gene (6 bases). Germline V gives CDR1 SQVTM, CDR2 ANQGSEA. V lost 6 bases and J 8 bases, leaving 13 bases between the germline ends. This CDR3 is built from 12 residues. The CDR3 loop is CSVGAGGEKLFF. In DNA, the CDR3 is TGCAGCGTGGGAGCGGGGGGCGAAAAACTGTTTTTT.

This clone was found once. The CDR3 DNA reads as TGTGCCAGCAGCCGAGACAGCGAAGAGACCCAGTACTTC. Amino acid sequence: CASSRDSEETQYF. The chain combines TRBV7-7 with TRBJ2-5; maybe TRBD1 (5 bases). Per germline, CDR1 SSHAT and CDR2 FNYEAQ (reference sequence). Between the trimmed V and J ends, which lost 5 bases and 3 bases, there was a span of 10 bases. CDR3 length equals 13 residues.

The rearrangement joins TRBV10-2 to TRBJ2-2, with D possibly TRBD1 on 5 matching bases. V was shortened by 8 bases and J by 7 bases, with 11 bases between the two germline ends. The length of the CDR3 is 12 residues. Germline-derived CDR1 and CDR2 are WSHSY and SAAADI. The CDR3 nucleotides are TGCGCCAGCTTGGGGCGTATCGGGGAGCTGTTTTTT. Translated, it gives CASLGRIGELFF.

The gene calls are TRBV3-1 (or the pseudogene TRBV3-2) and TRBJ2-7; a weak D match, TRBD2 (6 bases). Trimming stripped 6 bases from V and 5 bases from J, with 11 bases between. Looked up from germline, CDR1 is LGHDT and CDR2 is YNNKEL (reference sequence). CDR3 size: 12 residues. CDR3 nucleotides: TGTGCCAGCAGTGGAGGGGCGGACGAGCAGTACTTC. Its protein product is CASSGGADEQYF.

The genes are TRBV10-2 and TRBJ1-2; the D gene is possibly TRBD1 (5 bases). The CDR3 runs 11 residues. V was shortened by 7 bases and J by 7 bases, with 10 bases between the two germline ends. Germline lookup yields CDR1 WSHSY and CDR2 SAAADI. CDR3 nucleotide sequence: TGCGCCAGCACAGGGAACGGTGGCTACACCTTC. Translating gives CASTGNGGYTF.

The rearrangement uses TRBV6-2 or TRBV6-3 and TRBJ2-2; D uncertain. The CDR3 has 13 amino acids. Trimming took off 6 bases at V and 6 bases at J, with 11 bases between the two ends. CDR1 is MNHEY, CDR2 SVGEGT, per germline. CDR3 sequence reads: CASSPLSPGELFF. The CDR3 nucleotides read TGTGCCAGCAGCCCCCTTTCTCCCGGGGAGCTGTTTTTT.

This chain joins TRBV7-6 and TRBJ1-1; no clear D gene. V was cut by 5 bases and J by 0 bases, with 13 bases left in between. Germline values: CDR1 SGHVS, CDR2 FNYEAQ. The CDR3 has 15 amino acids. CDR3 loop: CASSLGWSMNTEAFF. The CDR3, as DNA: TGTGCCAGCAGCCTCGGGTGGAGCATGAACACTGAAGCTTTCTTT.

The chain has TRBV2 and TRBJ2-1; maybe TRBD2 (6 bases). The CDR3 is 13 residues long. With 8 bases removed from V and 4 bases from J, the gap between germline ends came to 12 bases. CDR1 is SNHLY and CDR2 is FYNNEI in the germline V gene. CDR3 DNA sequence: TGTGCCAGCTGGGCCGGGGGTTACAATGAGCAGTTCTTC. Translation gives CASWAGGYNEQFF.

This clone was found once. The V and J genes are TRBV29-1 and TRBJ1-1; 8 bases match TRBD1. V lost 3 bases and J lost 4; bases outside the gene matches: 10. This CDR3 is 15 amino acids long. Looked up from germline, CDR1 is SQVTM and CDR2 is ANQGSEA. Written as DNA, the CDR3 is TGCAGCGTTGATGCCGGCAGGGGGCGAGTCACTGAAGCTTTCTTT. As protein: CSVDAGRGRVTEAFF.

The chain is built from TRBV9 and TRBJ1-2; 8 bases match TRBD1. Trimming took 4 bases from V and 1 from J; bases not matched to a gene: 9. There are 16 residues in the CDR3. Germline CDR1 is SGDLS and CDR2 is YYNGEE. This CDR3 reads CASSPGQVGYNYGYTF. For the CDR3, the DNA is TGTGCCAGCAGCCCGGGACAGGTGGGATATAACTATGGCTACACCTTC. Filled out from reference TRBV9 and TRBJ1-2, the complete variable domain reads DSGVTQTPKHLITATGQRVTLRCSPRSGDLSVYWYQQSLDQGLQFLIQYYNGEERAKGNILERFSAQQFPDLHSELNLSSLELGDSALYFCASSPGQVGYNYGYTFGSGTRLTVV.

The chain is built from TRBV10-1 and TRBJ1-2; 7 positions agree with TRBD1. The germline V gene encodes CDR1 WNHNN and CDR2 SYGVQD (reference sequence). The CDR3 runs 18 residues. V was clipped by 5 bases and J by 2 bases; unmatched bases: 17. The CDR3 nucleotides are TGCGCCAGCAGTAACCGGACAGGAAGGGTGATGGGGAACTATGGCTACACCTTC. Protein sequence: CASSNRTGRVMGNYGYTF.

The chain carries TRBV7-7 and TRBJ2-7; 7 nucleotides match TRBD1. Germline CDR1 SSHAT, CDR2 FNYEAQ (reference sequence). The CDR3 sequence is 15 residues long. The trim removed 1 base at V and 4 bases at J, leaving 7 bases unmatched. CDR3 region: CASSLGPDREYEQYF. The DNA of the CDR3 is TGTGCCAGCAGCTTAGGGCCCGACAGGGAATACGAGCAGTACTTC.

The chain recombines TRBV12-3 or TRBV12-4 with TRBJ1-3; no clear D gene. The CDR3 has 12 residues. Trimming removed 6 bases from V and 3 bases from J, with 6 bases in between. CDR3 bases: TGTGCCAGCAGCGCGAATGGAAACACCATATATTTT. As protein: CASSANGNTIYF.

V and J are TRBV21-1 and TRBJ2-7; the D call in the table, TRBD1, was not verified against the DNA. TRBV21-1 is listed as a pseudogene. This CDR3 has 19 amino acids. The CDR3, as DNA: TGTGCCAGCAGCGCCCCCAGGGCACGCGCTCTCAACCTCCAAACGGATGGGAACTTC. It translates to CASSAPRARALNLQTDGNF.

This clone was seen a few times. The chain is built from TRBV7-8 and TRBJ2-1; TRBD2 matches at 8 bases. The ends lost 5 bases at V and 6 bases at J; junction bases unmatched: 9. The CDR3 runs 15 residues. Germline assignment: CDR1 SGHVS and CDR2 FQNEAQ. The CDR3 DNA sequence: TGTGCCAGCAGCGTACCGGGACTAGTTGGCAATGAGCAGTTCTTC. Translated: CASSVPGLVGNEQFF.

This clone has a handful of counts. The CDR3 DNA is TGTGCCAGCAGCCAAGATACAGGGTTTTCCCAAACACTTAGCACAGATACGCAGTATTTT. Translation gives CASSQDTGFSQTLSTDTQYF. This chain joins TRBV14 and TRBJ2-3; tentative D call: TRBD1 (6 bases). With 0 bases removed from V and 0 bases from J, the gap between germline ends came to 22 bases. This CDR3 is built from 20 residues. Germline V gene lookup returns CDR1 SGHDN and CDR2 FVKESK.